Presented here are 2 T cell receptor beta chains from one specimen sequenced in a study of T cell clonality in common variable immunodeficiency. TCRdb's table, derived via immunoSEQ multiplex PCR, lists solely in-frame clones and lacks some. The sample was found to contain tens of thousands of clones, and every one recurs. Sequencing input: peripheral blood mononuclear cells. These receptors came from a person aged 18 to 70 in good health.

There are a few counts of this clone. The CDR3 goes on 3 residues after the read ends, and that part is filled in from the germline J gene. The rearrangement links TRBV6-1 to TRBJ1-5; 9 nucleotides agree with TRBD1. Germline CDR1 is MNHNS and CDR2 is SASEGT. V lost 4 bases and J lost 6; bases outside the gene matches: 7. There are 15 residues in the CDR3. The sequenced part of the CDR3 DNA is TGTGCCAGCAGTGCAACAGGGGGCCTCGGTCAGCCC. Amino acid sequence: CASSATGGLGQP. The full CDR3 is CASSATGGLGQPQHF.

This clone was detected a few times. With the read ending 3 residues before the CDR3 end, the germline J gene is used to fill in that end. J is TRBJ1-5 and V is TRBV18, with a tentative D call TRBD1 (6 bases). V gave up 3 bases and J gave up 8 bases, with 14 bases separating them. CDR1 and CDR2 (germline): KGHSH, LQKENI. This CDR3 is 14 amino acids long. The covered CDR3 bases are TGTGCCAGCTCACCCCGGGACACCCCGGAGCCC. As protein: CASSPRDTPEP. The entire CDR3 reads CASSPRDTPEPQHF.